What follows are 10 T cell receptor beta chains derived from one specimen sequenced in a study of T cells in Graves' hyperthyroidism and ophthalmopathy. From RNA transcripts, TCR beta CDR3 regions were amplified. TCR CDR3 underwent first-round RT-PCR with the HTBI primer set. MiXCR, applied by TCRdb to the multiplex PCR reads, yields one record per CDR3 protein. The table shows around 290,000 distinct CDR3 sequences, with more than 15% occurring only once. The sequenced sample was blood. Receptors were obtained from an older woman with Graves' ophthalmopathy.

Comments on this clonotype: The germline gene is not matched at one end of the junction; a read error may be the cause. CDR3 in amino acids: CASSQAEKLFF. The CDR3 DNA is TGTGCCAGCAGTCAAGCTGAAAAACTGTTTTTT. This sequence joins TRBV3-1 and TRBJ1-4; no clear D. CDR1 and CDR2 from the germline V gene are LGHDT and YNNKEL (reference sequence). The CDR3 is made up of 11 amino acids.

V is TRBV6-2 or TRBV6-3 and J is TRBJ2-1; TRBD1 might be the D (6 bases). Germline CDR1 MNHEY, CDR2 SVGEGT. The CDR3 has 15 amino acids. The V end was cut by 1 base, the J end by 4 bases, with 11 bases between. The CDR3 loop is CASSYFRTDYNEQFF. The CDR3 bases are TGTGCCAGCAGTTACTTTAGGACAGATTACAATGAGCAGTTCTTC.

V gene TRBV11-1 combines with J gene TRBJ2-2; D might be TRBD2 (6 bases). Germline V gene data show CDR1 as SGHAT and CDR2 as FQDESV (reference sequence). This CDR3 comprises 16 residues. Trimming removed 1 base from V and 3 bases from J, with 12 bases in between. CDR3 in DNA: TGTGCCAGCAGCTTAGGGCGCGGGAAGTACACCGGGGAGCTGTTTTTT. It encodes CASSLGRGKYTGELFF.

The chain's CDR3 is CASSYRGSSYEQYF. The CDR3 DNA reads as TGTGCCAGCAGCTACAGGGGGAGCTCCTACGAGCAGTACTTC. The chain is built from TRBV5-8 and TRBJ2-7, with TRBD1 matching 8 bases. Germline loops: CDR1 SGHTS, CDR2 YDEGEE. V lost 3 bases to trimming and J lost 0 bases; unmatched junction nucleotides: 2. This CDR3 spans 14 amino acids.

This clonotype has only a few counts. The chain carries TRBV5-1 and TRBJ2-3, with D possibly being TRBD1 (6 bases). CDR3 length: 15 amino acids. V was pared by 2 bases and J by 4 bases, with 14 bases between. Germline CDR1 reads SGHRS; CDR2 reads YFSETQ. CDR3 residues: CASSLRQGFSDTQYF. Here the CDR3 DNA reads TGCGCCAGCAGCTTACGTCAGGGGTTCTCAGATACGCAGTATTTT.

This clonotype was seen more than once but under ten times. The chain carries TRBV4-1 and TRBJ2-6; D gene uncertain. V lost 3 bases to trimming and J lost 3 bases, with 3 bases between them. The CDR3 has 13 amino acids. Germline V gene sequence: CDR1 MGHRA, CDR2 YSYEKL. The CDR3 is CASSHGGANVLTF. CDR3 in DNA: TGCGCCAGCAGCCACGGTGGGGCCAACGTCCTGACTTTC.

At least ten counts were recorded for this clonotype. V is TRBV18 and J is TRBJ2-3; D is unclear. Trimming took off 1 base at V and 5 bases at J, with 10 bases between the two ends. From germline, CDR1 is KGHSH and CDR2 LQKENI. The CDR3 is made up of 14 amino acids. CDR3: CASSPRPPQDTQYF. The CDR3 nucleotides are TGTGCCAGCTCACCACGACCACCACAAGATACGCAGTATTTT.

This clonotype appeared many times. The chain has TRBV5-1 and TRBJ2-2; perhaps TRBD1 as D (5 bases). The V end was cut by 6 bases, the J end by 2 bases, with 14 bases between. The CDR3 length is 15 residues. Germline V CDR1 and CDR2: SGHRS, YFSETQ. CDR3 bases: TGCGCCAGCACGATAGCAAGGACAAACACCGGGGAGCTGTTTTTT. Residues: CASTIARTNTGELFF.

There are a few counts of this clonotype. This chain connects TRBV27 to TRBJ2-3, with a weak D call TRBD1 (5 bases). CDR1 MNHEY and CDR2 SMNVEV come from the germline V gene (reference sequence). This CDR3 is built from 13 residues. Trimming pared 6 bases from V and 1 base from J, leaving 8 bases between. The CDR3 sequence is CASRLTGTDTQYF. CDR3 in DNA: TGTGCCAGCAGGTTGACAGGCACAGATACGCAGTATTTT.

In its sample, this clonotype was seen a few times. V is TRBV6-2 or TRBV6-3 and J is TRBJ2-7; 7 bases are shared with TRBD2. The V gene's germline CDR1 is MNHEY and CDR2 SVGEGT. The length of the CDR3 is 14 residues. The trim removed 2 bases at V and 4 bases at J, leaving 5 bases unmatched. The CDR3 DNA reads as TGTGCCAGCAGTTACGAGGGCGGGGGATACGAGCAGTACTTC. This codes for CASSYEGGGYEQYF.